This T cell receptor beta chain was captured in a study of response to subunit inactivated influenza vaccine. V dropped 5 bases and J dropped 2 bases, with 12 bases sitting between them. This CDR3 region has 14 residues. Whole-study findings and limits: Researchers suggested that each seasonal influenza vaccination recruits few new T cells.

MiXCR was run by TCRdb on the RT-PCR reads, yielding one entry per CDR3 protein. Counted here are over 400,000 distinct CDR3 sequences, about a tenth occurring once; the ten biggest clones make up around 12%. With regard to this clonotype: Its cognate antigen is unknown. This may be a read error: a much more frequent sequence differs by one nucleotide.

This clonotype was sampled from a man aged 45-65 years who received an inactivated influenza vaccine. The rearrangement joins TRBV12-3 or TRBV12-4 to TRBJ2-5, with D tentatively TRBD2 (6 bases). The source was PBMCs from blood, collected around seven weeks after vaccination. CDR3 residues: CASSREDTQETQYF. CDR3 nucleotides: TGTGCCAGCAGTAGGGAGGACACTCAAGAGACCCAGTACTTC.